The 11 T cell receptor beta chains reported below all come from one sample, sequenced in a study of blood T cell repertoires in COVID-19. The protocol was immunoSEQ multiplex PCR, while the TCRdb copy is restricted to in-frame clones and leaves out a portion. The table lists around 65,000 clones, roughly 81% of them singletons, with about a sixth in the top ten. Sequencing was done on a sample of peripheral blood. Source of these receptors: an elderly man with acute or convalescent COVID-19.

This chain's CDR3 is CASSQGTGARQAFF. The CDR3 nucleotides are TGTGCCAGCAGCCAAGGTACAGGGGCGAGACAAGCTTTCTTT. J is TRBJ1-1 and V is TRBV3-1 (or the pseudogene TRBV3-2); TRBD1 matches at 7 bases. The CDR3 runs 14 residues. Germline loops: CDR1 LGHDT, CDR2 YNNKEL (reference sequence). With V trimmed by 1 base and J by 9 bases, 8 bases remained unmatched.

The CDR3: CASSLPGGQVAKNIQYF. DNA for the CDR3: TGTGCCAGCAGTTTGCCCGGGGGGCAGGTTGCCAAAAACATTCAGTACTTC. The chain employs TRBV28 and TRBJ2-4; possible D gene TRBD2, 7 bases. This CDR3 has 17 residues. Per germline, CDR1 MDHEN and CDR2 SYDVKM. V gave up 3 bases and J gave up 1 base, with 16 bases separating them. The full variable domain, with the rest looked up from reference TRBV28 and TRBJ2-4, is DVKVTQSSRYLVKRTGEKVFLECVQDMDHENMFWYRQDPGLGLRLIYFSYDVKMKEKGDIPEGYSVSREKKERFSLILESASTNQTSMYLCASSLPGGQVAKNIQYFGAGTRLSVL.

In DNA form, the CDR3 reads TGCGCCAGCAGCTGGACGCTAGCGGGAGGGCCGTACGAGCAGTACTTC. It specifies CASSWTLAGGPYEQYF. The rearrangement links TRBV5-1 to TRBJ2-7; 12 positions match TRBD2. With V trimmed by 3 bases and J by 4 bases, 8 bases remained unmatched. The CDR3 is 16 residues long. Germline CDR1 and CDR2: SGHRS and YFSETQ.

CDR3 loop: CASSLDTSGVVGTQYF. DNA for the CDR3: TGTGCCAGCAGCTTAGATACTAGCGGGGTAGTTGGGACCCAGTACTTC. The rearrangement uses TRBV7-8 and TRBJ2-5; 10 positions match TRBD2. With V trimmed by 1 base and J by 7 bases, 9 bases remained unmatched. The CDR3 loop spans 16 amino acids. Germline CDR1 and CDR2: SGHVS and FQNEAQ.

This chain uses TRBV7-8 with TRBJ2-7, with a tentative D call TRBD1 (6 bases). The CDR3 loop spans 16 amino acids. The V gene's germline CDR1 is SGHVS and CDR2 FQNEAQ. Trimming removed 3 bases from V and 3 bases from J, with 18 bases in between. The CDR3 DNA reads TGTGCCAGCAGCTTCCGAGGACAGCCCTTTCACTACGAGCAGTACTTC. Protein product: CASSFRGQPFHYEQYF.

The V gene is TRBV2, the J gene TRBJ2-7; 10 bases agree with TRBD2. V lost 8 bases, J lost 3 bases, and 7 bases stayed unmatched. This CDR3 is built from 14 residues. CDR1 SNHLY and CDR2 FYNNEI come from the germline V gene. CDR3 DNA: TGTGCCAGCGCCAGCGGGAGGGTAGTCTACGAGCAGTACTTC. Residues: CASASGRVVYEQYF.

This clone was detected only once. A read error is possible here, since a much larger clone lies one base away. The chain uses TRBV3-1 (or the pseudogene TRBV3-2) and TRBJ1-6, with TRBD1 matching 7 bases. The ends lost 3 bases at V and 7 bases at J; junction bases unmatched: 3. This CDR3 has 14 amino acids. Germline CDR1 LGHDT, CDR2 YNNKEL (reference sequence). In DNA form, the CDR3 reads TGTGCCAGCAGCCACGGGACAGAGAATTCACCCCTCCACTTT. Protein product: CASSHGTENSPLHF.

The chain is built from TRBV5-1 and TRBJ2-1, with a weak D call TRBD2 (6 bases). V was trimmed by 4 bases and J by 8 bases, leaving 10 bases between them. This CDR3 comprises 12 residues. The germline gives CDR1 SGHRS, CDR2 YFSETQ. The CDR3 bases are TGCGCCAGCAGCCGGGGGTACGATGAGCAGTTCTTC. Protein sequence: CASSRGYDEQFF.

The rearrangement uses TRBV5-4 and TRBJ2-7; TRBD1 agrees at 8 bases. Looked up from germline, CDR1 is SGHNT and CDR2 is YYREEE (reference sequence). The CDR3 totals 15 residues. J lost 4 bases, V lost 7 bases, and 13 bases had no gene match. CDR3 sequence reads: CASGPMAGGIYEQYF. CDR3 sequence (DNA): TGTGCCAGCGGACCTATGGCAGGGGGCATTTACGAGCAGTACTTC.

This rearrangement joins TRBV6-6 to TRBJ2-7; TRBD1 matches 7 bases. The V gene's germline CDR1 is MNHNY and CDR2 SVGAGI (reference sequence). There are 14 residues in the CDR3. The trim removed 6 bases at V and 3 bases at J, leaving 8 bases unmatched. CDR3 loop: CASRGQRALYEQYF. In DNA form, the CDR3 reads TGTGCCAGCAGGGGACAGAGGGCTCTCTACGAGCAGTACTTC.

This chain joins TRBV5-1 and TRBJ1-5, with 7 bases fitting TRBD1. CDR3 length: 14 residues. CDR1 SGHRS and CDR2 YFSETQ come from the germline V gene. With 0 bases clipped from V and 7 bases from J, the junction kept 4 bases outside the gene matches. Here the CDR3 reads CASSLADRSQPQHF. The CDR3 bases are TGCGCCAGCAGCTTGGCGGACAGGTCGCAGCCCCAGCATTTT.